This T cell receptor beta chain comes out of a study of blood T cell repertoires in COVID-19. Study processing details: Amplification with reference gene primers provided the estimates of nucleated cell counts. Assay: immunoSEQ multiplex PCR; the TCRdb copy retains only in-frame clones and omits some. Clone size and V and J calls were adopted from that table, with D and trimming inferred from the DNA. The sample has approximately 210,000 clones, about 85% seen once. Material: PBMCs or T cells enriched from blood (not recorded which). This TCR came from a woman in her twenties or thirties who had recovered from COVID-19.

The CDR3 protein is CASSSRGQGATNEKLFF. The CDR3 nucleotides read TGTGCCAGCAGTTCTCGGGGACAGGGAGCAACTAATGAAAAACTGTTTTTT. This chain uses TRBV28 with TRBJ1-4; 9 bases are a match to TRBD1. In germline, CDR1 is MDHEN, CDR2 SYDVKM. V lost 4 bases to trimming and J lost 0 bases; unmatched junction nucleotides: 6. The CDR3 has 17 amino acids.